These 27 T cell receptor beta chains were sequenced from one sample in a study of blood T cell repertoires in COVID-19. Only in-frame clones appear in the TCRdb table, and some are missing; sequencing was by immunoSEQ multiplex PCR. The data contain 70,000 or so clones, about 93% of them seen just once; the ten biggest clones take up 7.5% to 9%. Sequencing used peripheral blood. The source is a human donor in a cohort sampled during active COVID-19.

This clone came up once. The J gene is TRBJ2-7, the V gene TRBV19, with D possibly being TRBD1 (5 bases). The CDR3 is 12 residues long. Between the trimmed V and J ends, which lost 6 bases and 1 base, there was a span of 7 bases. Germline CDR1 reads LNHDA; CDR2 reads SQIVND (reference sequence). The CDR3 loop reads CASRTGSYEQYF. CDR3 nucleotide sequence: TGTGCCAGTAGAACAGGTTCCTACGAGCAGTACTTC.

This chain connects TRBV20-1 to TRBJ1-2; TRBD1 matches at 8 bases. The V gene end was trimmed by 3 bases and the J gene end by 4 bases; junction bases not matched to a gene: 4. From germline, CDR1 is DFQATT and CDR2 SNEGSKA (reference sequence). The CDR3 contains 13 residues. CDR3: CSASNRGVYGYTF. As DNA, the CDR3 is TGCAGTGCTAGTAACAGGGGGGTCTATGGCTACACCTTC.

V and J are TRBV28 and TRBJ2-7; D perhaps matches TRBD2 (6 bases). Germline CDR1 is MDHEN and CDR2 is SYDVKM. With 5 bases removed from V and 1 base from J, the gap between germline ends came to 21 bases. This CDR3 region has 17 residues. The CDR3 reads CASSIPGGRRGSYEQYF. CDR3 nucleotides: TGTGCCAGCAGTATACCCGGGGGAAGGAGGGGATCCTACGAGCAGTACTTC.

The chain uses TRBV19 and TRBJ1-2; the match to TRBD1 covers 8 bases. Per germline, CDR1 LNHDA and CDR2 SQIVND (reference sequence). Trimming cost V 1 base and J 6 bases; bases outside gene matches: 10. The CDR3 extends over 16 amino acids. CDR3 sequence reads: CASSIVFGQGADGYTF. The CDR3 bases are TGTGCCAGTAGTATAGTCTTTGGCCAGGGGGCTGATGGCTACACCTTC.

V is TRBV6-6 and J is TRBJ1-2; 8 bases agree with TRBD1. The CDR3 sequence is 14 residues long. Germline values: CDR1 MNHNY, CDR2 SVGAGI (reference sequence). After removal of 2 bases from V and 3 bases from J, the junction contained 2 bases not matched to a gene. The CDR3 DNA sequence: TGTGCCAGCAGTTACCCGGACAGGGACTATGGCTACACCTTC. It encodes CASSYPDRDYGYTF.

This clone has a handful of counts. The chain is built from TRBV11-2 and TRBJ1-1; D remains unclear. The CDR3 has 15 residues. The germline gives CDR1 SGHAT, CDR2 FQNNGV. V was trimmed by 2 bases and J by 2 bases, leaving 12 bases between them. The CDR3 region has the DNA TGTGCCAGCAGCTTATCATTCCGGAGCAACACTGAAGCTTTCTTT. It translates to CASSLSFRSNTEAFF.

The chain employs TRBV11-3 and TRBJ2-6; tentatively, D is TRBD1 (6 bases). Germline-derived CDR1 and CDR2 are SGHNT and YENEEA. Trimming pared 3 bases from V and 3 bases from J, leaving 12 bases between. There are 16 residues in the CDR3. The CDR3 DNA sequence: TGTGCCAGCAGCTTCGAGTCCAGGGGTGGGGCCAACGTCCTGACTTTC. This encodes CASSFESRGGANVLTF.

Of note for this clone: Other DNA sequences from this sample encode an identical CDR3 as well. This chain connects TRBV18 to TRBJ2-7; D possibly corresponds to TRBD2 (6 bases). The V gene's germline CDR1 is KGHSH and CDR2 LQKENI. CDR3 length equals 14 residues. Trimming left V 3 bases short and J 0 bases short, with 9 bases between. The CDR3 coding sequence is TGTGCCAGCTCACCCAGGGACTCCTCCTACGAGCAGTACTTC. Translating it yields CASSPRDSSYEQYF.

The chain carries TRBV19 and TRBJ1-2; a weak D match, TRBD1 (5 bases). The CDR3 runs 10 residues. Germline assignment: CDR1 LNHDA and CDR2 SQIVND (reference sequence). V was trimmed by 6 bases and J by 8 bases, leaving 7 bases between them. CDR3 region: CASSGGGYTF. The CDR3 DNA is TGTGCCAGTAGCGGGGGAGGCTACACCTTC.

The V call is TRBV13, the J call TRBJ2-2; D unresolved. Germline lookup yields CDR1 PRHDT and CDR2 FYEKMQ (reference sequence). This CDR3 region has 14 residues. The V end lost 4 bases, the J end lost 2 bases, and 8 bases lay between the germline ends. CDR3 residues: CASSSLANTGELFF. CDR3 nucleotides: TGTGCCAGCAGCTCGCTGGCTAACACCGGGGAGCTGTTTTTT.

The rearrangement links TRBV28 to TRBJ1-2; D possibly corresponds to TRBD1 (6 bases). The CDR3 extends over 13 amino acids. Deletions cut 1 base from V and 8 bases from J, with 11 bases between. Germline V gives CDR1 MDHEN, CDR2 SYDVKM. CDR3 sequence (DNA): TGTGCCAGCAGTTTATTACAGGGCGGAGGCTACACCTTC. Protein: CASSLLQGGGYTF.

The chain carries TRBV24-1 and TRBJ1-2, with a tentative D call TRBD1 (5 bases). The CDR3 covers 14 residues. V was pared by 1 base and J by 3 bases, with 8 bases between. The germline gives CDR1 KGHDR, CDR2 SFDVKD. CDR3 region: CATSDFGRDYGYTF. The CDR3 nucleotides are TGTGCCACCAGTGATTTTGGCAGGGACTATGGCTACACCTTC.

This clone was counted a few times. The genes are TRBV27 and TRBJ1-6; 10 positions agree with TRBD1. The germline CDR1 and CDR2 sequences are MNHEY and SMNVEV (reference sequence). V trimming: 6 bases; J trimming: 0 bases; junction bases outside the gene matches: 11. This CDR3 region has 19 residues. DNA of the CDR3: TGTGCCAGCAGACCGGGACAGGGGTTGTCGAGCTCCTATAATTCACCCCTCCACTTT. Residues: CASRPGQGLSSSYNSPLHF.

V is TRBV27 and J is TRBJ2-7; no clear D gene. Trimming left V 1 base short and J 0 bases short, with 10 bases between. Germline CDR1 reads MNHEY; CDR2 reads SMNVEV (reference sequence). There are 15 residues in the CDR3. The CDR3 spells CASSLLGEFSYEQYF. The CDR3 nucleotides read TGTGCCAGCAGTTTATTAGGAGAGTTCTCCTACGAGCAGTACTTC.

This chain connects TRBV24-1 to TRBJ2-7, with 9 nucleotides matching TRBD1. Germline loops: CDR1 KGHDR, CDR2 SFDVKD. Trimming took 9 bases from V and 1 from J; bases not matched to a gene: 3. The CDR3 contains 13 residues. CDR3 sequence: CATSGQGSYEQYF. The CDR3 DNA reads TGTGCCACCTCAGGACAGGGGTCCTACGAGCAGTACTTC.

This chain links TRBV11-2 with TRBJ1-6; D call uncertain. Trimming took off 0 bases at V and 1 base at J, with 7 bases between the two ends. Germline assignment: CDR1 SGHAT and CDR2 FQNNGV. The CDR3 covers 16 residues. The CDR3 DNA sequence: TGTGCCAGCAGCTTAGATTACCGGTCCTATAATTCACCCCTCCACTTT. It specifies CASSLDYRSYNSPLHF.

The rearrangement uses TRBV11-2 and TRBJ1-5; D perhaps matches TRBD1 (5 bases). CDR3 length equals 16 residues. Per the germline V gene, CDR1 is SGHAT and CDR2 is FQNNGV. V shed 2 bases and J shed 3 bases, with 14 bases lying between them. CDR3 sequence: CASSLNTGRDNQPQHF. The CDR3 nucleotides read TGTGCCAGCAGCTTAAACACAGGAAGAGACAATCAGCCCCAGCATTTT.

The V and J genes are TRBV28 and TRBJ2-7; TRBD1 aligns across 7 bases. The CDR3 totals 14 residues. The germline CDR1 and CDR2 sequences are MDHEN and SYDVKM. V shed 4 bases and J 3 bases; nucleotides not matched to a gene: 6. CDR3 sequence reads: CASSSPQGIYEQYF. The CDR3 nucleotides read TGTGCCAGCAGTTCCCCACAGGGGATCTACGAGCAGTACTTC.

The gene calls are TRBV5-4 and TRBJ1-2; D gene uncertain. The V and J ends lost 0 bases and 7 bases respectively, with 19 bases between them. The CDR3 loop spans 16 amino acids. The germline V gene has CDR1 SGHNT and CDR2 YYREEE (reference sequence). The CDR3 nucleotides are TGTGCCAGCAGCTTGGGAAGGAGCCGAGGTTTCGGTGGCTACACCTTC. It codes for CASSLGRSRGFGGYTF.

The chain has TRBV6-2 or TRBV6-3 and TRBJ1-2; 9 nucleotides line up with TRBD1. This CDR3 has 16 residues. Germline V gives CDR1 MNHEY, CDR2 SVGEGT. V trimming: 2 bases; J trimming: 6 bases; junction bases outside the gene matches: 10. The CDR3 sequence: CASSYQPRDRENGYTF. CDR3 coding DNA: TGTGCCAGCAGTTACCAACCCCGGGACAGGGAAAATGGCTACACCTTC.

The chain employs TRBV4-3 and TRBJ1-2; D is ambiguous. V was pared by 4 bases and J by 5 bases, with 11 bases between. Germline values: CDR1 LGHNA, CDR2 YSLEER. The CDR3 runs to 13 residues. CDR3 DNA: TGCGCCAGCAGCCCAGACGGAGTGTATGGCTACACCTTC. This encodes CASSPDGVYGYTF.

This clone has just a few counts. The rearrangement uses TRBV2 and TRBJ2-7, with TRBD2 as a possible D gene (6 bases). The CDR3 length is 13 residues. CDR1 is SNHLY and CDR2 is FYNNEI in the germline V gene. Trimming shortened V by 6 bases and J by 2 bases, and 11 bases separated the two germline ends. The CDR3 sequence: CASRRDGTYEQYF. CDR3 nucleotides: TGTGCCAGCAGGCGGGACGGGACCTACGAGCAGTACTTC.

The chain is built from TRBV9 and TRBJ2-7, with D tentatively TRBD1 (6 bases). Germline V gene sequence: CDR1 SGDLS, CDR2 YYNGEE. The CDR3 has 14 residues. V lost 4 bases and J 2 bases, leaving 13 bases between the germline ends. The chain's CDR3 is CASSIGQSTYEQYF. The CDR3, as DNA: TGTGCCAGCAGCATTGGACAGTCTACCTACGAGCAGTACTTC.

The V gene is TRBV7-2, the J gene TRBJ1-6; no definite D call. This CDR3 has 13 amino acids. Trimming took 5 bases from V and 7 from J, leaving 9 bases between them. Germline V gene lookup returns CDR1 SGHTA and CDR2 FQGNSA. The CDR3 nucleotides read TGTGCCAGCAGCGACCTCAGGAATTCACCCCTCCACTTT. Translation: CASSDLRNSPLHF.

The rearrangement joins TRBV9 to TRBJ2-1; 9 positions match TRBD2. J was trimmed by 8 bases and V by 3 bases; bases with no gene match: 12. The CDR3 totals 16 residues. Germline CDR1 SGDLS, CDR2 YYNGEE. CDR3 protein: CASSGVVVAGEYEQFF. CDR3 bases: TGTGCCAGCAGCGGGGTGGTGGTAGCGGGGGAGTATGAGCAGTTCTTC.

This rearrangement joins TRBV12-5 to TRBJ1-1, with D possibly being TRBD1 (5 bases). Trimming shortened V by 3 bases and J by 1 base, and 12 bases separated the two germline ends. This CDR3 is 15 amino acids long. CDR1 is LGHNT, CDR2 FRNRAP, per germline. In DNA, the CDR3 is TGTGCTAGTGGTTTAGTACAGGTCAGGAACACTGAAGCTTTCTTT. It codes for CASGLVQVRNTEAFF.

The chain is built from TRBV20-1 and TRBJ2-7; possible D gene TRBD2, 5 bases. In germline, CDR1 is DFQATT, CDR2 SNEGSKA (reference sequence). The CDR3 is 11 amino acids. The V end was cut by 2 bases, the J end by 4 bases, with 6 bases between. In DNA form, the CDR3 reads TGCAGTGCTAGATGGGAGTACGAGCAGTACTTC. Amino acids: CSARWEYEQYF.